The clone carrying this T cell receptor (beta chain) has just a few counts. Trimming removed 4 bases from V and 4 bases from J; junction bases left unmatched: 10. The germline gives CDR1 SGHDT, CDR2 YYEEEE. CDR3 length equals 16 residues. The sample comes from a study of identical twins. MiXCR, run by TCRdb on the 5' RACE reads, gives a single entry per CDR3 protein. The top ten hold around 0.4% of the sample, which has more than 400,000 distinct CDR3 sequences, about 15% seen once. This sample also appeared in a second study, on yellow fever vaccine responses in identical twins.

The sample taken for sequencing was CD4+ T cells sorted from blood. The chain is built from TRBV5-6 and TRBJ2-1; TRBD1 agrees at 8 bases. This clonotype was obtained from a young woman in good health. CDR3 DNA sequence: TGTGCCAGCAGCCGGGCCGGACAGGGCATGTACAATGAGCAGTTCTTC. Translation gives CASSRAGQGMYNEQFF.